This T cell receptor beta chain emerged from a study of blood T cells in healthy people across ages. It was with a sample-barcoded 5' primer and a J-beta primer mix that a second PCR of about 6 to 12 cycles was run. Every sample gave at least 3 million paired-end reads containing CDR3. TCRdb analysed the 5' RACE reads with MiXCR anew, one entry per CDR3 protein. Here the sample spans 1 million or so distinct CDR3 sequences, more than 40% being singletons. Findings of the study overall: Naive and antigen-experienced cells were not separated, limiting conclusive comparison.

From germline, CDR1 is SGHAT and CDR2 FQNNGV. Unmatched junction bases numbered 10, after V lost 5 bases and J lost 1 base. The CDR3 has 17 amino acids. This clonotype was detected only a few times. Its antigen is unknown. This rearrangement joins TRBV11-2 to TRBJ2-1; TRBD2 matches at 8 bases. This sequence originates from a woman aged 55-70 years in good health. Input material: blood. The CDR3 nucleotides read TGTGCCAGCAGCCTTAGGAGCGGGAGTGATTCCTACAATGAGCAGTTCTTC. Protein sequence: CASSLRSGSDSYNEQFF.